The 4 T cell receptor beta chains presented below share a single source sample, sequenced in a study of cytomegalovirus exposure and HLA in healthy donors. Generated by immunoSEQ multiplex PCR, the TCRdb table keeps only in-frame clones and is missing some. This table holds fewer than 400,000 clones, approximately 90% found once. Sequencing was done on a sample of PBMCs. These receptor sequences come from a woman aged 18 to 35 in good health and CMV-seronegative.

The CDR3 loop reads CASSFPSSGSYNEQFF. The CDR3 DNA sequence: TGTGCCAGCAGCTTCCCGAGCTCAGGCTCCTACAATGAGCAGTTCTTC. This chain connects TRBV13 to TRBJ2-1; D is undetermined. Germline CDR1 PRHDT, CDR2 FYEKMQ (reference sequence). Trimming cost V 3 bases and J 0 bases, with 12 bases left between them. This CDR3 contains 16 residues.

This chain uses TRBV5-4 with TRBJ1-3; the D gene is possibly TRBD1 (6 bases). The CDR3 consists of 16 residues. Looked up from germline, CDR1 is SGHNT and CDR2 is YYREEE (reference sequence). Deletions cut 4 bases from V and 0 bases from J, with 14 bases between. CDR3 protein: CASSAGGANSGNTIYF. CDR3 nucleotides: TGTGCCAGCAGCGCCGGGGGGGCAAACTCTGGAAACACCATATATTTT.

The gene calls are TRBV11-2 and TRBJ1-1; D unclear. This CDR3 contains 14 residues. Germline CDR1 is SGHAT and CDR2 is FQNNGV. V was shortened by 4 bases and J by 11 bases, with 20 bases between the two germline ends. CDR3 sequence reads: CASSSSGGWGGAFF. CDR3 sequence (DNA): TGTGCCAGCAGCTCGTCGGGAGGTTGGGGTGGTGCTTTCTTT.

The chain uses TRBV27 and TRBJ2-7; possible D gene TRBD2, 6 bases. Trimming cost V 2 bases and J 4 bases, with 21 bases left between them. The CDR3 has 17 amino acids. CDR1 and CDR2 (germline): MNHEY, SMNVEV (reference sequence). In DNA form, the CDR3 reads TGTGCCAGCAGTTTACGAGCTCCCGGGAGAGCTAATTACGAGCAGTACTTC. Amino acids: CASSLRAPGRANYEQYF.